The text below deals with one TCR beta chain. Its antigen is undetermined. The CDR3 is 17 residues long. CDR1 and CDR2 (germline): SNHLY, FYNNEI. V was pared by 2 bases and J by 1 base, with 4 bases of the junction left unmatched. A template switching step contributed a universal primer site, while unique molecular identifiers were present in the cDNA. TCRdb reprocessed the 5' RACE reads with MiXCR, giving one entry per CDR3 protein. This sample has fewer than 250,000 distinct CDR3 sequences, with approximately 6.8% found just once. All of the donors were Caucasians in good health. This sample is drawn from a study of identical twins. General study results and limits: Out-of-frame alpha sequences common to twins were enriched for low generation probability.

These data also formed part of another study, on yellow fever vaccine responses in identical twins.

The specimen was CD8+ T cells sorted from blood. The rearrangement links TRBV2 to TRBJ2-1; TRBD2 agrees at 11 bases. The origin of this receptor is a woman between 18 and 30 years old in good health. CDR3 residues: CASSEPLAGESYNEQFF. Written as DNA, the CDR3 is TGTGCCAGCAGTGAACCACTAGCGGGAGAGTCCTACAATGAGCAGTTCTTC.